This entry lists 26 T cell receptor beta chains sequenced from one sample in a study of graft-versus-host responses after intestinal transplantation. Sequenced by immunoSEQ multiplex PCR; TCRdb stores in-frame clones only, minus some. The sample yields roughly 9,600 clones, roughly 71% seen once. Grafts had their tissue processed, releasing intraepithelial and lamina propria lymphocytes. Sequenced here: ileum tissue, sampled around 450 days after intestinal transplantation. All receptors derive from a human patient who received an intestinal transplant, so some T cells may come from the graft donor.

This clone was counted only a few times. This chain's CDR3 is CAISDSLIPYEQYF. As DNA, the CDR3 is TGTGCCATTTCGGACAGTCTGATTCCCTACGAGCAGTACTTC. V is TRBV10-3 and J is TRBJ2-7; D may be TRBD1 (6 bases). Germline lookup yields CDR1 ENHRY and CDR2 SYGVKD. The ends were cut back, 9 bases at V and 2 bases at J, with 17 bases in the middle. This CDR3 has 14 amino acids.

The chain couples TRBV6-5 to TRBJ2-1; TRBD2 matches 8 bases. CDR1 MNHEY and CDR2 SVGAGI come from the germline V gene. The CDR3 has 15 amino acids. After removal of 7 bases from V and 6 bases from J, the junction contained 11 bases not matched to a gene. CDR3 amino acids: CASKFTGGPINEQFF. The CDR3 DNA sequence: TGTGCCAGCAAATTCACGGGGGGGCCCATCAATGAGCAGTTCTTC.

A note on this clone: Other DNA sequences of this sample code for an identical CDR3. This chain links TRBV6-5 with TRBJ1-5; TRBD1 matches 10 bases. V lost 2 bases to trimming and J lost 7 bases; unmatched junction nucleotides: 5. Germline values: CDR1 MNHEY, CDR2 SVGAGI. The CDR3 extends over 15 amino acids. The CDR3 loop is CASSYGQGGNQPQHF. The CDR3 nucleotides are TGTGCCAGCAGTTACGGACAGGGGGGAAACCAGCCCCAGCATTTT.

The chain recombines TRBV12-1 with TRBJ2-3. TRBV12-1 is a known pseudogene. This CDR3 region has 16 residues. CDR3 in DNA: TGTGCCAGCAGCCGATTTCGGTGGCCCAGCACAGATACGCAGTATTTT. Translated: CASSRFRWPSTDTQYF.

The chain has TRBV7-8 and TRBJ1-5, with D perhaps matching TRBD1 (5 bases). Trimming removed 5 bases from V and 7 bases from J, with 12 bases in between. The CDR3 is made up of 13 amino acids. Germline CDR1 is SGHVS and CDR2 is FQNEAQ. CDR3 in amino acids: CASSVRGGQPQHF. The CDR3 DNA follows: TGTGCCAGCAGCGTCCGGGGCGGCCAGCCCCAGCATTTT.

The chain has TRBV18 and TRBJ1-1, with 7 bases identical to TRBD1. V shed 4 bases, J shed 5 bases, and the junction held 10 bases outside the gene matches. The germline CDR1 and CDR2 sequences are KGHSH and LQKENI. This CDR3 has 15 residues. CDR3 bases: TGTGCCAGCTCACAACAGACAGGGCTCGGGACTGAAGCTTTCTTT. This gives the protein CASSQQTGLGTEAFF.

This clone was picked up one time. One end of the junction fails to match germline, which may point to a read error. The V and J genes are TRBV19 and TRBJ2-2; the D gene is possibly TRBD1 (6 bases). Germline lookup yields CDR1 LNHDA and CDR2 SQIVND (reference sequence). The CDR3 covers 16 residues. The CDR3 region is CASTQPGQTGPGELFF. In DNA form, the CDR3 reads TGTGCCAGTACTCAACCGGGACAAACGGGGCCCGGCGAGCTGTTTTTT.

The rearrangement links TRBV6-5 to TRBJ1-2, with D maybe TRBD1 (5 bases). CDR1 is MNHEY, CDR2 SVGAGI, per germline. Deletions cut 0 bases from V and 4 bases from J, with 9 bases between. The length of the CDR3 is 14 residues. CDR3 in amino acids: CASSYSGEAYGYTF. In nucleotides, the CDR3 is TGTGCCAGCAGTTACTCGGGGGAAGCCTATGGCTACACCTTC.

The V gene is TRBV6-1, the J gene TRBJ1-5; D not resolved. Looked up from germline, CDR1 is MNHNS and CDR2 is SASEGT. The CDR3 loop spans 13 amino acids. Trimming pared 5 bases from V and 8 bases from J, leaving 13 bases between. Written as DNA, the CDR3 is TGTGCCAGCAGTACAGCCTCAAGGGAGCCCCAGCATTTT. Translating gives CASSTASREPQHF.

The chain carries TRBV5-1 and TRBJ1-4, with 8 bases aligning to TRBD1. CDR3 length equals 14 residues. The J segment lost 7 bases and the V segment lost 0 bases, leaving 2 bases of the junction unmatched. Germline CDR1 SGHRS, CDR2 YFSETQ. CDR3 residues: CASSLEGQGEKLFF. Here the CDR3 DNA reads TGCGCCAGCAGCTTGGAAGGACAGGGTGAAAAACTGTTTTTT.

The V gene is TRBV6-4, the J gene TRBJ2-3; 11 bases fit TRBD2. The CDR3 runs 15 residues. J was trimmed by 0 bases and V by 4 bases; bases with no gene match: 0. Germline V gene lookup returns CDR1 MRHNA and CDR2 SNTAGT. The chain's CDR3 is CASSGLAGSTDTQYF. DNA for the CDR3: TGTGCCAGCAGTGGACTAGCGGGGAGCACAGATACGCAGTATTTT.

The V call is TRBV7-2, the J call TRBJ2-7; weak D call: TRBD1 (5 bases). The V gene lost 1 base and the J gene lost 6 bases, with 10 bases spanning the gap. The CDR3 loop spans 13 amino acids. Germline assignment: CDR1 SGHTA and CDR2 FQGNSA. The CDR3 coding sequence is TGTGCCAGCAGCTTAGTCGCAGGGCGCGAGCAGTACTTC. It yields the protein CASSLVAGREQYF.

The chain is built from TRBV29-1 and TRBJ1-1; 9 bases agree with TRBD1. Germline CDR1 is SQVTM and CDR2 is ANQGSEA. The J segment lost 3 bases and the V segment lost 7 bases, leaving 6 bases of the junction unmatched. This CDR3 is 13 amino acids long. CDR3 protein: CSGFGTGYTEAFF. CDR3 coding DNA: TGCAGCGGGTTTGGGACAGGGTACACTGAAGCTTTCTTT.

V usage is TRBV6-5 and J usage is TRBJ2-7, with D possibly matching TRBD1 (5 bases). The ends were cut back, 5 bases at V and 3 bases at J, with 11 bases in the middle. Germline CDR1 MNHEY, CDR2 SVGAGI. The CDR3 is made up of 13 amino acids. CDR3 in DNA: TGTGCCAGCAGTCCCCCTACAGGCTACGAGCAGTACTTC. As protein: CASSPPTGYEQYF.

This clone was counted between two and nine times. The gene calls are TRBV7-6 and TRBJ2-3; D is unresolved. This CDR3 contains 15 residues. The germline CDR1 and CDR2 sequences are SGHVS and FNYEAQ. The V end was cut by 3 bases, the J end by 1 base, with 11 bases between. CDR3 amino acids: CASSFGVEGTDTQYF. The CDR3 DNA follows: TGTGCCAGCAGCTTTGGAGTCGAGGGCACAGATACGCAGTATTTT.

The V and J genes are TRBV10-1 and TRBJ2-3; 13 bases fit TRBD2. The V and J ends lost 6 bases and 3 bases, in that order; junction bases with no gene match: 9. The CDR3 is made up of 17 amino acids. Germline CDR1 is WNHNN and CDR2 is SYGVQD (reference sequence). DNA of the CDR3: TGCGCCAGCAGGTATCTAGGACTAGCGGGGGAAACAGATACGCAGTATTTT. Translation gives CASRYLGLAGETDTQYF.

Points on this clone: The identical CDR3 is also encoded by other nucleotide sequences in the sample. The chain has TRBV6-5 and TRBJ1-5, with D perhaps matching TRBD1 (5 bases). Trimming shortened V by 6 bases and J by 6 bases, and 15 bases separated the two germline ends. This CDR3 has 14 amino acids. Germline V lookup: CDR1 MNHEY, CDR2 SVGAGI. Here the CDR3 reads CASRRYKGRQPQHF. In DNA form, the CDR3 reads TGTGCCAGCAGGCGCTACAAGGGGCGTCAGCCCCAGCATTTT.

The J gene is TRBJ2-1, the V gene TRBV7-3; TRBD1 matches at 10 bases. CDR1 SGHTA and CDR2 FQGTGA come from the germline V gene. This CDR3 has 14 residues. V lost 8 bases, J lost 3 bases, and 4 bases stayed unmatched. The CDR3 sequence is CASSRDRGYNEQFF. The CDR3 DNA reads TGTGCCAGCTCCCGGGACAGGGGCTACAATGAGCAGTTCTTC.

This clone appeared a single time. This chain joins TRBV4-1 and TRBJ1-6, with D hard to call. The CDR3 has 14 amino acids. The V end was cut by 1 base, the J end by 5 bases, with 6 bases between. Germline V lookup: CDR1 MGHRA, CDR2 YSYEKL. The CDR3 is CASSQGQDNSPLHF. CDR3 bases: TGCGCCAGCAGCCAAGGCCAGGATAATTCACCCCTCCACTTT.

The chain joins TRBV19 to TRBJ1-1, with D possibly matching TRBD1 (5 bases). The germline V gene encodes CDR1 LNHDA and CDR2 SQIVND (reference sequence). The CDR3 loop spans 18 amino acids. The germline V and J ends were trimmed by 0 bases and 0 bases, with 17 bases remaining between them. The CDR3 sequence is CASSIDPILTVVNTEAFF. For the CDR3, the DNA is TGTGCCAGTAGTATAGACCCCATTTTGACAGTTGTGAACACTGAAGCTTTCTTT.

The chain joins TRBV5-1 to TRBJ2-7; 8 nucleotides agree with TRBD1. The CDR3 consists of 14 residues. The trim removed 7 bases at V and 1 base at J, leaving 7 bases unmatched. Germline loops: CDR1 SGHRS, CDR2 YFSETQ. The CDR3 DNA reads as TGCGCCAGCGCTACAGGGGGGTCTTCCTACGAGCAGTACTTC. Protein product: CASATGGSSYEQYF.

This CDR3 reads CASRYGSGGAYEQYF. For the CDR3, the DNA is TGTGCCAGCAGGTATGGCAGCGGGGGGGCCTACGAGCAGTACTTC. V usage is TRBV28 and J usage is TRBJ2-7, with 10 bases lining up with TRBD2. There are 15 residues in the CDR3. CDR1 MDHEN and CDR2 SYDVKM come from the germline V gene. J lost 2 bases, V lost 6 bases, and 7 bases had no gene match.

The gene calls are TRBV4-2 and TRBJ2-2; D remains unclear. Germline V gene data show CDR1 as LGHNA and CDR2 as YNFKEQ. Between the trimmed V and J ends, which lost 1 base and 3 bases, there was a span of 9 bases. The CDR3 has 15 residues. The CDR3 coding sequence is TGTGCCAGCAGCCAAGGTGAACACGACACCGGGGAGCTGTTTTTT. Protein product: CASSQGEHDTGELFF.

V gene TRBV6-4 combines with J gene TRBJ1-6; no clear D gene. Trimming stripped 2 bases from V and 6 bases from J, with 5 bases between. Per germline, CDR1 MRHNA and CDR2 SNTAGT. The CDR3 length is 13 residues. CDR3 bases: TGTGCCAGCAGTGACAGCCCTAATTCACCCCTCCACTTT. It is translated as CASSDSPNSPLHF.

The genes are TRBV5-1 and TRBJ2-1; D may be TRBD2 (6 bases). This CDR3 spans 15 amino acids. Germline CDR1 and CDR2: SGHRS and YFSETQ. Trimming shortened V by 7 bases and J by 2 bases, and 16 bases separated the two germline ends. The CDR3 is CASFSDGGAYNEQFF. Here the CDR3 DNA reads TGCGCCAGCTTCTCGGACGGGGGTGCCTACAATGAGCAGTTCTTC. Drawing the rest from reference TRBV5-1 and TRBJ2-1, the complete variable domain is KAGVTQTPRYLIKTRGQQVTLSCSPISGHRSVSWYQQTPGQGLQFLFEYFSETQRNKGNFPGRFSGRQFSNSRSEMNVSTLELGDSALYLCASFSDGGAYNEQFFGPGTRLTVL.

This clone was observed once. The V and J genes are TRBV21-1 and TRBJ1-5. TRBV21-1 is recorded as a pseudogene. This CDR3 has 18 amino acids. CDR3 nucleotides: TGTGCCAGCAGCTCAGCTAGGCGGCTTCCGGGGAGCAATCAGCCCCAGCATTTT. Protein: CASSSARRLPGSNQPQHF.